The sequence of this T cell receptor beta chain was determined in a study of CD8+ T cells in alopecia areata. Of note for this clone: Its matching antigen is unknown.

Isolated RNA was reverse transcribed into cDNA used as the sequencing template. Measured with immunoSEQ multiplex PCR; TCRdb has only the in-frame clones, and not every one. This sample has approximately 24,000 clones, with around 50% found just once. J was trimmed by 1 base and V by 4 bases; bases with no gene match: 6. In germline, CDR1 is SQVTM, CDR2 ANQGSEA. The CDR3 is made up of 14 amino acids. Study-level findings and limits: In lesional scalp, particularly from alopecia totalis/universalis, clonality was higher than in normal scalp. Scalp sample sequencing also detects resident alphabeta T cells of normal skin.

Material: NKG2D-high CD8+ T cells sorted from blood. This chain connects TRBV29-1 to TRBJ2-7, with 8 bases lining up with TRBD2. This receptor was taken from a human donor with alopecia areata. This CDR3 reads CSVAAGVPSYEQYF. In DNA form, the CDR3 reads TGCAGCGTTGCAGCGGGAGTACCTTCCTACGAGCAGTACTTC.